This is a list of T cell receptor beta chains from one sample in a study of blood T cells in healthy people across ages. One entry per CDR3 protein, called by TCRdb with MiXCR from the 5' RACE reads. The data contain hundreds of thousands of distinct CDR3 sequences, around 25% of them seen just once; the ten biggest clones take up 9% to 9.5%. These data are also associated with another study on T cells of mothers and their children.

Sequencing used blood. These receptors all stem from a boy between 10 and 17 years old in good health. Both conserved end residues are part of each CDR3. The order of the fields is D gene, V gene, clone size, J gene, CDR3 DNA, CDR3 protein. D genes are given only for firm matches. For some rows the clone size is stated as once, few or many, or as a class when expanded; others skip it.

D: -
V: TRBV4-2
size: -
J: TRBJ2-3
DNA: TGTGCCAGCAGCCATCGGGACATCACAGATACGCAGTATTTT
CDR3: CASSHRDITDTQYF

D: -
V: TRBV7-2
size: -
J: TRBJ2-7
DNA: TGTGCCAGCAGCACCCCGTCAGGAGCCTACGAGCAGTACTTC
CDR3: CASSTPSGAYEQYF

D: TRBD1
V: TRBV10-3
size: few
J: TRBJ1-5
DNA: TGTGCCAGCGCTGTACAGGGGGCGAATCAGCCCCAGCATTTT
CDR3: CASAVQGANQPQHF

D: -
V: TRBV7-2
size: few
J: TRBJ1-2
DNA: TGTGCCAGCAGCTTAGAGTCCGGTAGTGGCTACACCTTC
CDR3: CASSLESGSGYTF

D: -
V: TRBV7-2
size: -
J: TRBJ1-2
DNA: TGTGCCAGCAGCCGACAGGAGGGGTCTTACTATGGCTACACCTTC
CDR3: CASSRQEGSYYGYTF

D: -
V: TRBV11-2
size: few
J: TRBJ2-3
DNA: TGTGCCAGCAGCACGGAGATAACGAGCACAGATACGCAGTATTTT
CDR3: CASSTEITSTDTQYF

D: -
V: TRBV5-5
size: few
J: TRBJ1-2
DNA: TGTGCCAGCAGCTTTCGGGAAGGCTATGGCTACACCTTC
CDR3: CASSFREGYGYTF

D: -
V: TRBV12-3/TRBV12-4
size: many
J: TRBJ1-2
DNA: TGTGCCAGCAGTCCAGGGGTTGGCTACACCTTC
CDR3: CASSPGVGYTF

D: -
V: TRBV20-1
size: -
J: TRBJ2-4
DNA: TGCAGTGCCACCATAGGGAGTATTGACATTCAGTACTTC
CDR3: CSATIGSIDIQYF

D: -
V: TRBV24-1
size: -
J: TRBJ2-7
DNA: TGTGCCACCAGTGATTTCCAAGGGCACGAGCAGTACTTC
CDR3: CATSDFQGHEQYF

D: -
V: TRBV7-2
size: -
J: TRBJ2-1
DNA: TGTGCCAGCAGCTGGCTCAACAATGAGCAGTTCTTC
CDR3: CASSWLNNEQFF

D: TRBD2
V: TRBV6-6
size: few
J: TRBJ2-5
DNA: TGTGCCAGCAGATCCGGGGGGGAGACCCAGTACTTC
CDR3: CASRSGGETQYF

D: -
V: TRBV7-9
size: -
J: TRBJ1-5
DNA: TGTGCCAGCAGCTTACCTACGGGCTATAGCAATCAGCCCCAGCATTTT
CDR3: CASSLPTGYSNQPQHF

D: TRBD1
V: TRBV24-1
size: few
J: TRBJ2-2
DNA: TGTGCCACCAGTGATTTAACCGGGACAGATAACACCGGGGAGCTGTTTTTT
CDR3: CATSDLTGTDNTGELFF

D: -
V: TRBV29-1
size: few
J: TRBJ2-1
DNA: TGCAGCGTTGAAATGAGTCTAGCAGACTCCTACAATGAGCAGTTCTTC
CDR3: CSVEMSLADSYNEQFF

D: -
V: TRBV6-5
size: -
J: TRBJ2-4
DNA: TGTGCCAGCAGTAGCGTAGGGGGAGCCAAAAACATTCAGTACTTC
CDR3: CASSSVGGAKNIQYF

D: -
V: TRBV5-8
size: few
J: TRBJ2-7
DNA: TGTGCCAGCAGCTTAGTAGCGGTGAGCTCCTACGAGCAGTACTTC
CDR3: CASSLVAVSSYEQYF

D: -
V: TRBV12-3/TRBV12-4
size: -
J: TRBJ2-3
DNA: TGTGCCAGCAACTTCTTGCGAGCAGATACGCAGTATTTT
CDR3: CASNFLRADTQYF

D: TRBD2
V: TRBV7-9
size: -
J: TRBJ2-7
DNA: TGTGCCAGCAGCCCTATTGGACTAGCGGGAACCTACGAGCAGTACTTC
CDR3: CASSPIGLAGTYEQYF

D: -
V: TRBV20-1
size: few
J: TRBJ2-5
DNA: TGCAGTGCAAGTGTTCAAGAGACCCAGTACTTC
CDR3: CSASVQETQYF

D: -
V: TRBV29-1
size: -
J: TRBJ2-1
DNA: TGCAGCGTTGACCCAGTGTATGAGCAGTTCTTC
CDR3: CSVDPVYEQFF

D: -
V: TRBV20-1
size: -
J: TRBJ1-5
DNA: TGCAGTGCTAGCCCCGACAGGAATCAGCCCCAGCATTTT
CDR3: CSASPDRNQPQHF

D: TRBD1
V: TRBV20-1
size: few
J: TRBJ2-1
DNA: TGCAGTGCTACCTCCTTTTTGGACAGGGCCTACAATGAGCAGTTCTTC
CDR3: CSATSFLDRAYNEQFF

D: TRBD2
V: TRBV7-3
size: few
J: TRBJ2-3
DNA: TGTGCCAGCAGCTCCGGACTAGCGGGAGGGCAGGAAGATACGCAGTATTTT
CDR3: CASSSGLAGGQEDTQYF

D: -
V: TRBV7-9
size: -
J: TRBJ2-1
DNA: TGTGCCAGCAGCCCCTCCGAAGGGCCTTACAATGAGCAGTTCTTC
CDR3: CASSPSEGPYNEQFF

D: TRBD1
V: TRBV28
size: few
J: TRBJ1-2
DNA: TGTGCCAGCAGCCTCCCATTACAGGGGGTTTACTATGGCTACACCTTC
CDR3: CASSLPLQGVYYGYTF

D: TRBD1
V: TRBV12-3/TRBV12-4
size: -
J: TRBJ2-5
DNA: TGTGCCAGCAGTCCGACAACAGGGGAAGAGACCCAGTACTTC
CDR3: CASSPTTGEETQYF

D: TRBD1
V: TRBV27
size: many
J: TRBJ2-2
DNA: TGTGCCAGCAGTTTAGGGACAGTTAACACCGGGGAGCTGTTTTTT
CDR3: CASSLGTVNTGELFF

D: TRBD2
V: TRBV14
size: -
J: TRBJ2-5
DNA: TGTGCCAGCAGCCAAGGCGCGGGAGGGCCCGTAGAGACCCAGTACTTC
CDR3: CASSQGAGGPVETQYF

D: TRBD2
V: TRBV7-2
size: -
J: TRBJ2-7
DNA: TGTGCCAGCAGCAGTAGCGGGGTTCCTTACGAGCAGTACTTC
CDR3: CASSSSGVPYEQYF

D: -
V: TRBV7-9
size: -
J: TRBJ1-1
DNA: TGTGCCAGCAGCTTGATATCGGCTGAAGCTTTCTTT
CDR3: CASSLISAEAFF

D: -
V: TRBV7-9
size: few
J: TRBJ2-1
DNA: TGTGCCACTCAGGATTTCGGGAGCCCTTTGGACAATGAGCAGTTCTTC
CDR3: CATQDFGSPLDNEQFF

D: -
V: TRBV29-1
size: few
J: TRBJ2-2
DNA: TGCAGCGTAGTTCGGCTGTCGGGGGAGCTGTTTTTT
CDR3: CSVVRLSGELFF

D: -
V: TRBV7-9
size: -
J: TRBJ1-1
DNA: TGTGCCAGCAGCCCCCCCGGCAGGGTCAACACTGAAGCTTTCTTT
CDR3: CASSPPGRVNTEAFF

D: TRBD2
V: TRBV29-1
size: few
J: TRBJ2-1
DNA: TGCAGCGTTGACTCGACTAGCGGGAGTCTCTATGAGCAGTTCTTC
CDR3: CSVDSTSGSLYEQFF

D: -
V: TRBV6-1
size: -
J: TRBJ2-1
DNA: TGTGCCAGCAGTACGGCCGGGCAAAATACTCTCAATGAGCAGTTCTTC
CDR3: CASSTAGQNTLNEQFF

D: -
V: TRBV9
size: -
J: TRBJ2-3
DNA: TGTGCCAGCAGCTCAGACACAAGCACAGATACGCAGTATTTT
CDR3: CASSSDTSTDTQYF

D: -
V: TRBV19
size: -
J: TRBJ2-4
DNA: TGTGCCAGTAGCTCAGTATACCCCAACCCAGGGTGGGACATTCAGTACTTC
CDR3: CASSSVYPNPGWDIQYF

D: -
V: TRBV20-1
size: few
J: TRBJ2-7
DNA: TGCAGTGCTAGACCAGGAGGCTCCGAGCAGTACTTC
CDR3: CSARPGGSEQYF

D: -
V: TRBV6-6
size: -
J: TRBJ1-5
DNA: TGTGCCAGCAGCAGGCCTAGCGACAATCAGCCCCAGCATTTT
CDR3: CASSRPSDNQPQHF